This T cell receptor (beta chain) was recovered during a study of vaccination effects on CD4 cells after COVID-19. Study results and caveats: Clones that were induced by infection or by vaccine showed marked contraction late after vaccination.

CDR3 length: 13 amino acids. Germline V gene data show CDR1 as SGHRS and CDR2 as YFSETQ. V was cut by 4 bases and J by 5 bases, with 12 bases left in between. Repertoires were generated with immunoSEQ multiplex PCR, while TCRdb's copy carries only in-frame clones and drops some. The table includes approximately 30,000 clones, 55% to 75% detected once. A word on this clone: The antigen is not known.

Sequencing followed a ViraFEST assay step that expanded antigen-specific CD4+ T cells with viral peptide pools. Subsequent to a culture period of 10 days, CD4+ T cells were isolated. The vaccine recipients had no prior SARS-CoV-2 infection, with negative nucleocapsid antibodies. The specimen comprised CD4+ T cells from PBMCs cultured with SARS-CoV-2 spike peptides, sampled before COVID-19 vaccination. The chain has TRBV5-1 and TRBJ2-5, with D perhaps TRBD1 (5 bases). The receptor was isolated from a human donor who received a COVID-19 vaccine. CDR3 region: CASSQGARETQYF. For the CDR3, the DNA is TGCGCCAGCAGCCAAGGGGCGAGGGAGACCCAGTACTTC.